This entry is about one T cell receptor (beta chain). Authors' processing steps: Amplification with reference gene primers provided the estimates of nucleated cell counts. Assay used: immunoSEQ multiplex PCR; TCRdb lists only in-frame clones, some missing. The V and J calls and clone size come from that table; D and trimming were worked out from the DNA. Among more than 100,000 clones listed, more than 75% were seen once. The data are from a study of blood T cell repertoires in COVID-19. Study at large: Samples taken during acute and convalescent COVID-19 were collected in the United States, Italy and Spain. PBMCs, B-cell-depleted T cells, or T cells provided the cDNA or gDNA that made up the material.

The germline V and J ends were trimmed by 2 bases and 8 bases, with 12 bases remaining between them. The CDR3 loop spans 13 amino acids. Germline assignment: CDR1 WSHSY and CDR2 SAAADI. The receptor comes from a human donor in a cohort sampled during active COVID-19. The sample comprised peripheral blood. The chain carries TRBV10-2 and TRBJ1-2; D possibly corresponds to TRBD1 (6 bases). CDR3 nucleotide sequence: TGCGCCAGCAGTGAGGCGGGGGCGCGAGGCTACACCTTC. Encoded protein: CASSEAGARGYTF.